This T cell receptor beta chain stems from a study of CD8 T cells in ankylosing spondylitis. Researchers built TCR beta libraries using quantitative 5'-RACE with molecular barcodes. TCRdb used MiXCR to reprocess the 5' RACE reads, holding one entry per CDR3 protein. The sample holds roughly 470,000 distinct CDR3 sequences, 20% to 30% seen once. The CDR3 consists of 13 residues. V was shortened by 3 bases and J by 5 bases, with 12 bases between the two germline ends. The germline gives CDR1 SQVTM, CDR2 ANQGSEA. General observations from the study: As reported, disease-linked clones showed significant enrichment in matched ankylosing spondylitis synovial fluid. What seemed typical of ankylosing spondylitis blood was a TCR beta motif built from fewer than ten highly homologous variants.

As concerns this clonotype: Its cognate antigen is unknown.

This chain joins TRBV29-1 and TRBJ2-3; the D gene is possibly TRBD2 (6 bases). Input material: blood, either unsorted or a sorted T cell fraction (not recorded which). The sequence came from a male donor with ankylosing spondylitis. CDR3 loop: CSVDREERDTQYF. The CDR3 DNA reads as TGCAGCGTTGATAGGGAGGAGAGAGATACGCAGTATTTT.